This T cell receptor beta chain was identified during a study of monozygotic twins with cystic fibrosis (dated by TCRdb to about 2021). Context from the whole study: Around 3 micrograms of fragmented DNA went through approximately 14 PCR cycles to produce barcoded libraries. The cohort comprised ten female and six male twin pairs aged roughly 2.0 to 40 years, median roughly 8.7 years, mostly children and adolescents. TCR beta repertoires were compared within and between 16 monozygotic twin pairs with cystic fibrosis so that genetic influence on V and J gene usage could be assessed. Twins were ranked among 1,000 or so cohort participants for weight-for-height and FEVPerc (FEV1 disease centile) at the day of blood sampling. Data for three of the twin pairs had been reported previously in another context.

The twin pairs came from the European Cystic Fibrosis Twin and Sibling Study Cohort, which recruited patients from about 160 CF clinics across 14 European countries. Both zygosity and CFTR genotype were checked in-house, and zygosity was tested with multiplex PCR across nine short tandem repeat loci. Peripheral blood was sampled from each twin, with clinical parameters recorded on the day of blood sampling. Genomic DNA was isolated from peripheral blood cells with phenol/chloroform and kept in TE buffer at 4 degrees C. A note on this clone: There is no known antigen for this receptor. The record has no base qualities; no much larger clone is one base away.

Following the manufacturer's instructions, the researchers used the immunoSEQ immune profiling system to amplify TCR beta CDR3 regions via multiplex PCR. An Illumina NextSeq system was used for sequencing. Processing in the source paper ran as follows. Sequence data were processed on the immunoSEQ Analyzer platform, and clonality was calculated as the square root of Simpson's index of productive rearrangements. V and J usage similarity was measured by Jensen-Shannon distance, and CDR3 generation probabilities were computed with OLGA. The researchers looked up shared CDR3 sequences in the immuneACCESS database (August 2020) and in VDJdb (December 2020). TCRdb carries this immuneACCESS record with in-frame sequences only. Its versions omit some clonotypes, under half of them owing to an unresolved V gene in the studies checked, with the rest unexplained. The V and J calls and clone size are taken from that table; D and trimming were inferred from the DNA. The sample table holds 15,000 to 20,000 clones, of which approximately 96% were seen once. The biggest ten clones account for about 0.68% of the sample.

Overall study results and their limits: The greatest similarity to the co-twin was observed for V gene usage in 13 of 16 pairs and for J usage in 8 of 16 pairs, which suggested genetic constraints. Simpson clonality was generally low (median approximately 0.0097), which suggests a naive-dominated repertoire, and clonality was higher in the most severely affected patients. Only a small cohort was studied, and no association of shared CDR3 numbers with age, concordance or disease severity was found. Sharing of nucleotide-identical clonotypes was significantly greater within monozygotic CF twin pairs than between unrelated CF individuals (P = 0.000026, Mann-Whitney).

This sequence originates from a girl aged 2-9 years with cystic fibrosis. Sequences were obtained from blood.

The nucleotide sequence is TGTGCCAGCAGCCCCCTGGGGGCGGAACTGAATGAAAAACTGTTTTTT. The encoded protein is CASSPLGAELNEKLFF. The V gene is TRBV5-6 and the J gene is TRBJ1-4; a weak D assignment points to TRBD1 (6 bases agree). Spanning cysteine to phenylalanine, the CDR3 consists of 16 amino acids. Left in the record is the CDR3 DNA by itself, 48 bases read in frame from the first base. CDR1 SGHDT and CDR2 YYEEEE are derived from the germline V gene. V sheds 4 bases and J sheds 5 bases, leaving 18 bases between their ends.